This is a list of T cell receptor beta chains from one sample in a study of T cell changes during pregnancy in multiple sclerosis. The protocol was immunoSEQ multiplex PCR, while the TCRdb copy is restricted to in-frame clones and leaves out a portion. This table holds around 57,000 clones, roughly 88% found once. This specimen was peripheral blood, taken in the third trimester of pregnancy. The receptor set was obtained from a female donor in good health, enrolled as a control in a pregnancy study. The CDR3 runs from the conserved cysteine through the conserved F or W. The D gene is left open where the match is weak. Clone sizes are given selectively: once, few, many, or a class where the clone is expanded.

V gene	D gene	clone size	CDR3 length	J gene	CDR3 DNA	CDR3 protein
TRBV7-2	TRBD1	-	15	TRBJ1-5	TGTGCCAGCAGCAGGGGGACAGGGAGCAATCAGCCCCAGCATTTT	CASSRGTGSNQPQHF
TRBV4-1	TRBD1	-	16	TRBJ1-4	TGCGCCAGCAGCCAGGAGGGGGGGACAGGGGGCGAAAAACTGTTTTTT	CASSQEGGTGGEKLFF
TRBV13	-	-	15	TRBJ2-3	TGTGCCAGCAGCTTAGAGCCATCTAGCACAGATACGCAGTATTTT	CASSLEPSSTDTQYF
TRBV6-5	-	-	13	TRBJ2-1	TGTGCCAGCAGGGTTCCCACACCCAATGAGCAGTTCTTC	CASRVPTPNEQFF
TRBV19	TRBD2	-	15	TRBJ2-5	TGTGCCAGTAGGGAGGGACTAGCGGGGGAGAAGACCCAGTACTTC	CASREGLAGEKTQYF
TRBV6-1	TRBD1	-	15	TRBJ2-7	TGTGCCAGCACCCGACAGGGGGCGAGCTCCTACGAGCAGTACTTC	CASTRQGASSYEQYF
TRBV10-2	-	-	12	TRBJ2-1	TGCGCCAGCAGTCCCCAAAACAATGAGCAGTTCTTC	CASSPQNNEQFF
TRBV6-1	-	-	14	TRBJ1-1	TGTGCCAGCAGTGAAGCGCGTTCGGGCACTGAAGCTTTCTTT	CASSEARSGTEAFF
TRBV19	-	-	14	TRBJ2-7	TGTGCCAGTAGTAAGGGGGGGAACTCCTACGAGCAGTACTTC	CASSKGGNSYEQYF
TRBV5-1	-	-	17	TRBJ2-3	TGCGCCAGCAGCCCCTTTCCCGCTCGCGGGGGCACAGATACGCAGTATTTT	CASSPFPARGGTDTQYF
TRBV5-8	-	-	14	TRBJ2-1	TGTGCCAGCAGCTTGAGAGCGGACTTGGGTGAGCAGTTCTTC	CASSLRADLGEQFF
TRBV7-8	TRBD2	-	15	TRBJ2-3	TGTGCCAGCAGCTTAGCCGCCCGGGAGGGCGATACGCAGTATTTT	CASSLAAREGDTQYF
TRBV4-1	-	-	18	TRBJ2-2	TGCGCCAGCAGCCAAGATGTACCAGGGACTCAGAACACCGGGGAGCTGTTTTTT	CASSQDVPGTQNTGELFF
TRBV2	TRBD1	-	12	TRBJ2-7	TGTGCCAGCGGGGGACAGACCTACGAGCAGTACTTC	CASGGQTYEQYF
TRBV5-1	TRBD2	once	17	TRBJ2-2	TGCGCCAGCAGCGACGGTCCCGGGAGGAGGAACACCGGGGAGCTGTTTTTT	CASSDGPGRRNTGELFF
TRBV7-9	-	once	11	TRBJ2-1	TGTGCCAGCAGCCATAGCCATGAGCAGTTCTTC	CASSHSHEQFF
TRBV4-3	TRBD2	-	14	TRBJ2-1	TGCGCCAGCTCCGGGGGGGCCGCCTACAATGAGCAGTTCTTC	CASSGGAAYNEQFF
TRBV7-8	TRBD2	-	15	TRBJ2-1	TGTGCCAGCAGCTTCAGCGGGGGCTCCTACAATGAGCAGTTCTTC	CASSFSGGSYNEQFF
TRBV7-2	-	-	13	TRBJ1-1	TGTGCCAGCAGCGTTTACGGGGGATCTGAAGCTTTCTTT	CASSVYGGSEAFF
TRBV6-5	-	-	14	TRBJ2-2	TGTGCCAGCAGTCTACTCGAGTTCACCGGGGAGCTGTTTTTT	CASSLLEFTGELFF
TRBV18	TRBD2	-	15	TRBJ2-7	TGTGCCAGCTCTCCAGGACTAGCGGGAGTGGGTGAGCAGTACTTC	CASSPGLAGVGEQYF
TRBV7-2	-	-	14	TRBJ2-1	TGTGCCAGCAGCACGACAGGTCCTAGCAATGAGCAGTTCTTC	CASSTTGPSNEQFF
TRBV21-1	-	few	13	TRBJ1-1	TGTGCCAGCAGCAAAGCGGCAACCACTGAAGCTTTCTTT	CASSKAATTEAFF
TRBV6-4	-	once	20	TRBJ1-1	TGTGCCAGCAGTGACTCGACAATAGGACAGCTGCCTTTGAGGGGCACTGAAGCTTTCTTT	CASSDSTIGQLPLRGTEAFF
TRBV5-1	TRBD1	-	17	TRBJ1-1	TGCGCCAGCAGCCCACTGACCTCGACAGGGATGAACACTGAAGCTTTCTTT	CASSPLTSTGMNTEAFF
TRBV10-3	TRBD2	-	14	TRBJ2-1	TGTGCCATCAGTGAGTCGGGCGGGAGGGGCGAGCAGTTCTTC	CAISESGGRGEQFF
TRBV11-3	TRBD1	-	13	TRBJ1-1	TGTGCCAGCAGAGGACAGGGGGGCACTGAAGCTTTCTTT	CASRGQGGTEAFF
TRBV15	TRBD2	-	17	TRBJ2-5	TGTGCCACCAGCAGAGACTCGGGGGGTCCCCGACAAGAGACCCAGTACTTC	CATSRDSGGPRQETQYF
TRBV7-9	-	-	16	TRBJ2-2	TGTGCCAGCAGCTTAGTGCCAGGGCCAGCAACCGGGGAGCTGTTTTTT	CASSLVPGPATGELFF
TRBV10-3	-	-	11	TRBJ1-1	TGTGCCATCAGTGCAGCAGGGCAAGCTTTCTTT	CAISAAGQAFF
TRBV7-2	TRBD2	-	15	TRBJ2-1	TGTGCCAGCAGCTTAGCCAGCGGGGGGGCCCGTGAGCAGTTCTTC	CASSLASGGAREQFF
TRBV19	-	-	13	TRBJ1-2	TGTGCCAGTAGTATGGGGGGGGAACAAGGCTACACCTTC	CASSMGGEQGYTF
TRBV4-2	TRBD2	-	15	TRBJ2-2	TGTGCCAGCAGCCAAGGGCGGGAGAGGCTCGGGGAGCTGTTTTTT	CASSQGRERLGELFF
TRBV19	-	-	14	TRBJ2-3	TGTGCCAGTAGTATAGGTCGCGGCGGGGATACGCAGTATTTT	CASSIGRGGDTQYF
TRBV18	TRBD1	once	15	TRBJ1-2	TGTGCCAGCTCACCACTTCAGGGGGTGAACTATGGCTACACCTTC	CASSPLQGVNYGYTF
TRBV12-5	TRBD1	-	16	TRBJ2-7	TGTGCTAGTGGTTTGGGCGTCGGAGACAGGGGTTACGAGCAGTACTTC	CASGLGVGDRGYEQYF
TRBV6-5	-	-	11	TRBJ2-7	TGTGCCAGCAGCCAAGGGGACGAGCAGTACTTC	CASSQGDEQYF
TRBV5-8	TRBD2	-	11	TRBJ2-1	TGTGCCAGCAGGGGGGGGAATGAGCAGTTCTTC	CASRGGNEQFF
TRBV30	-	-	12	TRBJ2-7	TGTGCCTGGAGTGTAAGTGTCTACGAGCAGTACTTC	CAWSVSVYEQYF
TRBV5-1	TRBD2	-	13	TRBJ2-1	TGCGCCAGCAGCAGGACTAGCGATAATGAGCAGTTCTTC	CASSRTSDNEQFF
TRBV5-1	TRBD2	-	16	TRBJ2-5	TGCGCCAGCAGGGCGGGACTAGCGGGGGGAGAGGAGACCCAGTACTTC	CASRAGLAGGEETQYF
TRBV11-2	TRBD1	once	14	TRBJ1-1	TGTGCCAGCAGCCCCCGGGGACAGTACACTGAAGCTTTCTTT	CASSPRGQYTEAFF
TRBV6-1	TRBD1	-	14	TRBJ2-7	TGTGCCAGCAGTGTCAGGACAGGGGATTCCGAGCAGTACTTC	CASSVRTGDSEQYF
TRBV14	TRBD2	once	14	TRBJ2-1	TGTGCCAGCAGTCAGCGGGAGACATACAATGAGCAGTTCTTC	CASSQRETYNEQFF
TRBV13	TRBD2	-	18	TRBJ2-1	TGTGCCAGCAGCGATACCTTGGCCGGGACTAGCGGGAGAGGTGAGCAGTTCTTC	CASSDTLAGTSGRGEQFF
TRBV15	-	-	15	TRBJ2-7	TGTGCCACCAGCAGAGAGACTCACGGAAGCTACGAGCAGTACTTC	CATSRETHGSYEQYF
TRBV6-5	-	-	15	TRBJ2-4	TGTGCCAGCAGTTACGATGGCAGGAGGGCAAACATTCAGTACTTC	CASSYDGRRANIQYF
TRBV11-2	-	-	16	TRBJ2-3	TGTGCCAGCAGCCTGAGGGGGAGTGGGGGTTCGGATACGCAGTATTTT	CASSLRGSGGSDTQYF
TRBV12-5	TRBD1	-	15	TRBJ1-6	TGTGCTAGTGGTTTGGAGACAGGGAACAATTCACCCCTCCACTTT	CASGLETGNNSPLHF
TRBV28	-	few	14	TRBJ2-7	TGTGCCAGCAGGACCGGGACAACCTTATCCGAGCAGTACTTC	CASRTGTTLSEQYF
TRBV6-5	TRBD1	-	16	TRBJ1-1	TGTGCCAGCAGTTACGGACAGGGGCTAACGAACACTGAAGCTTTCTTT	CASSYGQGLTNTEAFF
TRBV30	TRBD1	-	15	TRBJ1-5	TGTGCCTGGAGTTTTCCCGGACAGGGCAATCAGCCCCAGCATTTT	CAWSFPGQGNQPQHF
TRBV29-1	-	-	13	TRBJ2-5	TGCAGCGTTGACGGTAGGGGCACGAAGACCCAGTACTTC	CSVDGRGTKTQYF
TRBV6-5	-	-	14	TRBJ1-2	TGTGCCAGCAGCGCGGGCACAGATATCTATGGCTACACCTTC	CASSAGTDIYGYTF